This entry concerns a single T cell receptor (beta chain). Its antigen is as yet unknown. The investigators reverse transcribed all of the isolated RNA, so they sequenced expressed TCRB transcripts. TCRdb's copy holds only in-frame clones and misses some; the assay was immunoSEQ multiplex PCR. The sample has some 250,000 clones, around 26% seen once; the top ten hold more than 3%. The sample is drawn from a study of beta chain features in type 1 diabetes. General study results and limits: In comparison with healthy donors, patients had naive, central memory and Treg TCRB repertoires that appeared more similar.

From germline, CDR1 is SGHTS and CDR2 YDEGEE. The length of the CDR3 is 14 residues. V shed 4 bases, J shed 5 bases, and the junction held 7 bases outside the gene matches. This receptor was identified in a man aged 25-45 years in good health. This chain uses TRBV5-8 with TRBJ2-3, with 7 bases matching TRBD2. Sequenced material: central memory CD4+ T cells from blood. The CDR3 here is CASSQDPGGDTQYF. DNA for the CDR3: TGTGCCAGCAGCCAGGACCCGGGGGGAGATACGCAGTATTTT. Full variable domain (outside the CDR3, taken from reference TRBV5-8 and TRBJ2-3): EAGVTQSPTHLIKTRGQQATLRCSPISGHTSVYWYQQALGLGLQFLLWYDEGEERNRGNFPPRFSGRQFPNYSSELNVNALELEDSALYLCASSQDPGGDTQYFGPGTRLTVL.